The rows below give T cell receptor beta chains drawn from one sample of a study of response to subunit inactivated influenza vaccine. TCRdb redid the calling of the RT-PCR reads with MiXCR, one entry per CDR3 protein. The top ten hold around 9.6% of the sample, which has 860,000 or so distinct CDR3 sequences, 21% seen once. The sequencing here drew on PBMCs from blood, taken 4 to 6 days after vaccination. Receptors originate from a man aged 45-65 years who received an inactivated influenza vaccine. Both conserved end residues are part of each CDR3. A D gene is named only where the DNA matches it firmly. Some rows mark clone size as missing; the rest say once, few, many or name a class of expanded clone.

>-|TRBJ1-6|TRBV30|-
CAWSATGQGNSPLHF
TGTGCCTGGAGTGCCACCGGTCAGGGTAATTCACCCCTCCACTTT
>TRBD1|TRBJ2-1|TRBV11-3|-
CASSGSGTGTPGEQFF
TGTGCCAGCAGCGGATCCGGGACAGGAACTCCAGGGGAGCAGTTCTTC
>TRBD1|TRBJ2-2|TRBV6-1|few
CASSSNTGASGELFF
TGTGCCAGCAGCTCGAATACAGGGGCCTCCGGGGAGCTGTTTTTT
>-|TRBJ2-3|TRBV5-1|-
CASSFGGTSTDTQYF
TGCGCCAGCAGCTTCGGCGGGACTAGCACAGATACGCAGTATTTT
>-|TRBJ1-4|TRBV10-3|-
CATKQGGNEKLFF
TGTGCCACCAAACAGGGCGGCAATGAAAAACTGTTTTTT
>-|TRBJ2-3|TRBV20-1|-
CSARVLPTDTQYF
TGCAGTGCTAGAGTACTACCCACAGATACGCAGTATTTT
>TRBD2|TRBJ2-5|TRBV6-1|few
CASPSRTSGGKAPQYF
TGTGCCAGCCCCTCCCGGACTAGCGGGGGTAAAGCGCCCCAGTACTTC
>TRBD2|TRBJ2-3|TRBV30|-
CAWSPLAGGPVGTDTQYF
TGTGCCTGGAGTCCCCTAGCGGGGGGGCCGGTTGGCACAGATACGCAGTATTTT
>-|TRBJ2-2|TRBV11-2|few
CASNGGSGELFF
TGTGCCAGCAACGGGGGTTCCGGGGAGCTGTTTTTT
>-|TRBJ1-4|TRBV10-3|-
CAIRPEGSTNEKLFF
TGTGCCATCAGACCGGAGGGATCAACTAATGAAAAACTGTTTTTT
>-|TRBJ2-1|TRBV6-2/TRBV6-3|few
CASSSREFRTDNEQFF
TGTGCCAGCAGCTCCCGAGAGTTTAGGACAGACAATGAGCAGTTCTTC
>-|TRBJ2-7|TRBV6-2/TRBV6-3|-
CASNDVRNYEQYF
TGTGCCAGCAACGATGTGCGAAACTACGAGCAGTACTTC
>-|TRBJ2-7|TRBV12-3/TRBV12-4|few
CASSPGRRLSEQYF
TGTGCCAGCAGCCCCGGGAGAAGGTTGTCGGAGCAGTACTTC
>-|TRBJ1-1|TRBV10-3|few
CAISVDRNTEAFF
TGTGCCATCAGTGTAGACAGGAACACTGAAGCTTTCTTT
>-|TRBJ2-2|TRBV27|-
CASHTQSNTGELFF
TGTGCCAGCCATACACAAAGCAACACCGGGGAGCTGTTTTTT
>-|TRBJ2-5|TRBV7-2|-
CASSLALWTLQETQYF
TGTGCCAGCAGCTTAGCGTTGTGGACTCTTCAAGAGACCCAGTACTTC
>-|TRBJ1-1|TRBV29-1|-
CSVVGFGQSNTEAFF
TGCAGCGTTGTTGGGTTCGGACAATCGAACACTGAAGCTTTCTTT
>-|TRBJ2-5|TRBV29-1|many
CSVGGVYQETQYF
TGCAGCGTTGGAGGGGTGTACCAAGAGACCCAGTACTTC
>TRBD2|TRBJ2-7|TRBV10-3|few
CAISESMTGGVLREQYF
TGTGCCATCAGTGAGTCGATGACGGGAGGGGTCCTCAGGGAGCAGTACTTC
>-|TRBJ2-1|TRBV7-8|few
CASSPSRGNEQFF
TGTGCCAGCAGCCCCTCTAGGGGCAATGAGCAGTTCTTC
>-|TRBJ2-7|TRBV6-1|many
CASNQGRSETYEQYF
TGTGCCAGCAATCAGGGAAGAAGCGAGACCTACGAGCAGTACTTC
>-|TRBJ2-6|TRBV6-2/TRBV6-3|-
CASSYGQGKSSGANVLTF
TGTGCCAGCAGTTATGGGCAGGGAAAAAGCTCTGGGGCCAACGTCCTGACTTTC
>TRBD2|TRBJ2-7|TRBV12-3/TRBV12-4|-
CASSLRPSGGYEQYF
TGTGCCAGCAGTTTGAGGCCTAGCGGGGGCTACGAGCAGTACTTC
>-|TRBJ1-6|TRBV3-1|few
CASSQEGGDSYNSPLHF
TGTGCCAGCAGCCAAGAAGGCGGCGACTCCTATAATTCACCCCTCCACTTT
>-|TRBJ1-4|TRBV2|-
CASSDNRSLEKLFF
TGTGCCAGCAGTGATAACAGGTCCTTGGAAAAACTGTTTTTT
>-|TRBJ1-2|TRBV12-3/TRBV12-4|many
CASSPPGHKNYGYTF
TGTGCCAGCAGCCCCCCGGGACACAAAAACTATGGCTACACCTTC
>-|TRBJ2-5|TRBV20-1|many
CSANHAARETQYF
TGCAGTGCAAACCATGCCGCGAGAGAGACCCAGTACTTC
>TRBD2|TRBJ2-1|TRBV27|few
CASSFGLAGPVEQFF
TGTGCCAGCAGTTTTGGACTAGCGGGCCCCGTTGAGCAGTTCTTC
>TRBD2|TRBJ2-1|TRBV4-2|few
CASSQAGGRAYNEQFF
TGTGCCAGCAGCCAAGCGGGGGGGAGGGCCTACAATGAGCAGTTCTTC
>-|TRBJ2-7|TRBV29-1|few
CSVEVRGRDYEQYF
TGCAGCGTTGAAGTTCGGGGAAGGGACTACGAGCAGTACTTC
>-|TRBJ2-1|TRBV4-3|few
CASSQERDSYNEQFF
TGCGCCAGCAGCCAAGAGCGGGACTCCTACAATGAGCAGTTCTTC
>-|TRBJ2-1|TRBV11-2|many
CASSLWIMAGDNEQFF
TGTGCCAGCAGCTTATGGATTATGGCCGGAGACAATGAGCAGTTCTTC
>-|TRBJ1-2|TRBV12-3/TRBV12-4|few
CASSLWQGGDGYTF
TGTGCCAGCAGTTTATGGCAGGGTGGCGATGGCTACACCTTC
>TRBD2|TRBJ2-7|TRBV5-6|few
CASSQAGPTYEQYF
TGTGCCAGCAGCCAAGCGGGACCTACCTACGAGCAGTACTTC
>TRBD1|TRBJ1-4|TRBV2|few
CASVEGARNEKLFF
TGTGCCTCCGTGGAGGGGGCGCGAAATGAAAAACTGTTTTTT
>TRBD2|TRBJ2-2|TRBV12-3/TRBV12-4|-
CASSLRTSFGTGELFF
TGTGCCAGCAGTCTCCGGACTAGTTTTGGCACCGGGGAGCTGTTTTTT
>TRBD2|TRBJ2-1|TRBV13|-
CASSLVVSGATYNEQFF
TGTGCCAGCAGCTTAGTAGTTAGCGGGGCTACCTACAATGAGCAGTTCTTC
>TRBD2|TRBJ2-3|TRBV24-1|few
CATSVSGVTDTQYF
TGTGCCACCAGTGTTAGCGGGGTCACAGATACGCAGTATTTT
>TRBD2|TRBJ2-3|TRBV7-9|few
CASSLSLAGADTQYF
TGTGCCAGCAGCTTATCGCTAGCGGGAGCGGATACGCAGTATTTT
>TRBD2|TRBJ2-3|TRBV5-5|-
CDSSIGGTSDTDTQYF
TGTGACAGCAGCATCGGCGGGACTAGCGACACAGATACGCAGTATTTT
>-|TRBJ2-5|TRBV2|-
CASNVREETQYF
TGTGCCAGCAACGTGAGGGAAGAGACCCAGTACTTC
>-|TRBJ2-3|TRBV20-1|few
CSARDNPGSTDTQYF
TGCAGTGCTAGAGATAACCCGGGAAGCACAGATACGCAGTATTTT
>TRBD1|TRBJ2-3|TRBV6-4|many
CASSRQGIGDTQYF
TGTGCCAGCTCCCGACAGGGAATTGGAGATACGCAGTATTTT
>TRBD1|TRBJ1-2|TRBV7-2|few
CASSLSRGTGRNGYTF
TGTGCCAGCAGCTTATCGAGGGGGACAGGGAGAAATGGCTACACCTTC
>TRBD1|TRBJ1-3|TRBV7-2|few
CASSAQTGGANTIYF
TGTGCCAGCAGCGCCCAGACAGGGGGCGCGAACACCATATATTTT
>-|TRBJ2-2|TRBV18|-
CASRWQTNTGELFF
TGTGCCAGCCGGTGGCAGACGAACACCGGGGAGCTGTTTTTT
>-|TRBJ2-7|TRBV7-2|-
CASSLYSDLLYEQYF
TGTGCCAGCAGCTTATATTCGGATCTCCTTTACGAGCAGTACTTC
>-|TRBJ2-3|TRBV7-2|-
CASSLAETYMDTQYF
TGTGCCAGCAGCTTAGCCGAGACATACATGGATACGCAGTATTTT
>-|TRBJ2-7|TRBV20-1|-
CSARDDSSLSYEQYF
TGCAGTGCTAGAGACGATAGCTCCCTCTCCTACGAGCAGTACTTC
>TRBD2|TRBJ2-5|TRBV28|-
CASSNGLAGGRTQYF
TGTGCCAGCAGCAACGGACTAGCGGGGGGGAGGACCCAGTACTTC
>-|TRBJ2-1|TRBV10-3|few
CAISVRGKSSYNEQFF
TGTGCCATCAGTGTACGGGGGAAAAGCTCCTACAATGAGCAGTTCTTC
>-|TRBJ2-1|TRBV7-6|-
CASSLDLGSRGGNEQFF
TGTGCCAGCAGCTTAGATCTCGGGTCTAGAGGGGGCAATGAGCAGTTCTTC
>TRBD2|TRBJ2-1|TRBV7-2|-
CASSFGGSGRGAFF
TGTGCCAGCAGCTTCGGGGGTAGCGGGAGGGGTGCGTTCTTC
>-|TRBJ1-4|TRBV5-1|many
CASSAGQVNEKLFF
TGCGCCAGCAGCGCGGGACAAGTTAATGAAAAACTGTTTTTT
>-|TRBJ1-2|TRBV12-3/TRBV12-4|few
CASSELPGENYGYTF
TGTGCCAGCAGCGAGCTCCCAGGGGAGAACTATGGCTACACCTTC
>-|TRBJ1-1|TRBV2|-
CASRAEMTGHTEAFF
TGTGCCAGCAGGGCTGAGATGACAGGCCACACTGAAGCTTTCTTT
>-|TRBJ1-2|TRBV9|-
CASSSSGALYGYTF
TGTGCCAGCAGCTCCAGCGGGGCCCTCTATGGCTACACCTTC
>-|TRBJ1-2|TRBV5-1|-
CASSPGPNNYGYTF
TGCGCCAGCAGCCCCGGACCGAACAACTATGGCTACACCTTC
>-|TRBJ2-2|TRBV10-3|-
CAISEKWVGELFF
TGTGCCATCAGTGAAAAGTGGGTCGGGGAGCTGTTTTTT
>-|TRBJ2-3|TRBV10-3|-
CAISDPLGTSTDTQYF
TGTGCCATCAGTGACCCACTAGGCACTAGCACAGATACGCAGTATTTT